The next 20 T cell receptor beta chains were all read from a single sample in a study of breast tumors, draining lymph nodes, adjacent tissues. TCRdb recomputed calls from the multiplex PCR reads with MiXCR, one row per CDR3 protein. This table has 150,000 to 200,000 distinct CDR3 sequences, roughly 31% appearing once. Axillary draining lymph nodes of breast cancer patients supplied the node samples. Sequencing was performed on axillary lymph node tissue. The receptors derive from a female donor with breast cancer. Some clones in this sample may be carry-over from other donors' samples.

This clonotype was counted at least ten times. CDR3 DNA sequence: TGCAGCGTTTCCTTGGCGGGCTCCTACAATGAGCAGTTCTTC. Residues: CSVSLAGSYNEQFF. This chain joins TRBV29-1 and TRBJ2-1; possibly TRBD2 for D (5 bases). CDR3 length: 14 amino acids. Trimming took 5 bases from V and 0 from J, leaving 11 bases between them. Germline loops: CDR1 SQVTM, CDR2 ANQGSEA.

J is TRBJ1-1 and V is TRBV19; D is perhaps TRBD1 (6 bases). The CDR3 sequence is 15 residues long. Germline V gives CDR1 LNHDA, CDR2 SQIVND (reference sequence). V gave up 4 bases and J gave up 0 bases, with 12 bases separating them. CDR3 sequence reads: CASSTRTVVNTEAFF. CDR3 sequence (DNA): TGTGCCAGTAGTACCCGGACAGTGGTGAACACTGAAGCTTTCTTT.

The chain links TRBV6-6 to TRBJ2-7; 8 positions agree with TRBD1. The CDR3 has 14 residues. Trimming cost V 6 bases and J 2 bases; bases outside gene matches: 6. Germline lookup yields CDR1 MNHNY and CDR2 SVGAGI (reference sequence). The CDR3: CASRLGQGAYEQYF. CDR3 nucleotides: TGTGCCAGCAGACTCGGACAGGGAGCCTACGAGCAGTACTTC.

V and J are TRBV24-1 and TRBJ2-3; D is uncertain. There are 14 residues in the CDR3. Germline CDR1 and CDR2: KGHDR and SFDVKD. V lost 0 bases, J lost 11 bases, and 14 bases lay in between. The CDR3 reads CATSDLRKGREQYF. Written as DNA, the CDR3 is TGTGCCACCAGTGATTTGCGAAAGGGTCGTGAGCAGTATTTT.

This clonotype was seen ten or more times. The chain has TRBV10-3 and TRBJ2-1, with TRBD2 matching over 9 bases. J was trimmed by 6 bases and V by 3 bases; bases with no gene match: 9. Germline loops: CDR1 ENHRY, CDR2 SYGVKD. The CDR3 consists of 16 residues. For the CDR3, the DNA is TGTGCCATCAGTGATTCAAGCGGGAGGTCGCCCAATGAGCAGTTCTTC. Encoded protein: CAISDSSGRSPNEQFF.

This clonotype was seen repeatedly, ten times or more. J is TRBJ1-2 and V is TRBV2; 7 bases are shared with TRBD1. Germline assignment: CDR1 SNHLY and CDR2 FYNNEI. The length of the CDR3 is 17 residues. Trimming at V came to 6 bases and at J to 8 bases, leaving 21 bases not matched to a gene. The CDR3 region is CASSLWDSLSSLGGYTF. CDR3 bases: TGTGCCAGCAGCTTATGGGACAGCCTCAGTAGTTTGGGGGGCTACACCTTC.

CDR3 nucleotide sequence: TGTGCCAGCAGAAAACAGGGTCCCCAGGGCTGTGCGAACACCGGGGAGCTGTTTTTT. This encodes CASRKQGPQGCANTGELFF. The J gene is TRBJ2-2, the V gene TRBV2; D possibly corresponds to TRBD1 (6 bases). Germline-derived CDR1 and CDR2 are SNHLY and FYNNEI. V lost 6 bases, J lost 0 bases, and 23 bases lay in between. The CDR3 totals 19 residues.

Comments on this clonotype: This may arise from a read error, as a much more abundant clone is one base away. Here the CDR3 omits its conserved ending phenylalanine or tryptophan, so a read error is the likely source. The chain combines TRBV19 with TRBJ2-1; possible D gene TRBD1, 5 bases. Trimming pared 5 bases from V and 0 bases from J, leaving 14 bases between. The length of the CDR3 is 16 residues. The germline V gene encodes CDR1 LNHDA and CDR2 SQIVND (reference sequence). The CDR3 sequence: CASSFRQSSSYNEQFS. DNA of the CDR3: TGTGCCAGTAGTTTCCGACAGTCCAGCTCCTACAATGAGCAGTTCTCC.

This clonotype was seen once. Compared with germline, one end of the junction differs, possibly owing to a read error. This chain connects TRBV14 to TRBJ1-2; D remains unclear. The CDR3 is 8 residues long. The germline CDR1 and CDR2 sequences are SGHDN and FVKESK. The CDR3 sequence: CASSQESF. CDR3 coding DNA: TGTGCCAGCAGCCAAGAGAGCTTC.

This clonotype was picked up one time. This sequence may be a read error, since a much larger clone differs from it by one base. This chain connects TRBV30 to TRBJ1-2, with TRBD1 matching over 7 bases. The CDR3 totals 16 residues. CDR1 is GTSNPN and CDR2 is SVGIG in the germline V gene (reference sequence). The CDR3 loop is CAWRAPRTGYNCGYTF. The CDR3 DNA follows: TGTGCCTGGAGAGCGCCCCGGACAGGTTATAACTGTGGCTACACCTTC.

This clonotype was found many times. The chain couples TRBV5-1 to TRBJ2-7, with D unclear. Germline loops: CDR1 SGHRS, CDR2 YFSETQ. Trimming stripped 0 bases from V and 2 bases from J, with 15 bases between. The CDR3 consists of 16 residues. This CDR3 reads CASSLDGSRKTYEQYF. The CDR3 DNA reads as TGCGCCAGCAGCTTGGATGGGTCCCGCAAGACCTACGAGCAGTACTTC.

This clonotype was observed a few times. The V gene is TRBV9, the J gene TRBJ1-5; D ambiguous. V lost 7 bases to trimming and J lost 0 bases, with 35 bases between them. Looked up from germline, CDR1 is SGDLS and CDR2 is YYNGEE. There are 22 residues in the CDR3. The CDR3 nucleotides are TGTGCCAGCTCCTCTGGGGTTTGCCACACTCATGATGCACTGTGTAGCAATCAGCCCCAGCATTTT. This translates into CASSSGVCHTHDALCSNQPQHF.

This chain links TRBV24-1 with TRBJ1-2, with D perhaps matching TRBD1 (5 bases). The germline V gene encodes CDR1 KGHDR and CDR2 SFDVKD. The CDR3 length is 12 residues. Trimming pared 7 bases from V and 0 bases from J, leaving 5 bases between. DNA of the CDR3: TGTGCCACCAGGGGACCTAACTATGGCTACACCTTC. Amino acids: CATRGPNYGYTF.

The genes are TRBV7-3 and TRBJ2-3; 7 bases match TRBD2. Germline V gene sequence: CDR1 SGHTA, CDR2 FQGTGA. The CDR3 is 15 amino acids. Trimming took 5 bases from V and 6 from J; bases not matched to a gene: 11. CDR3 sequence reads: CASSLRGGGEDTQYF. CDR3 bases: TGTGCCAGCAGCCTCCGGGGCGGGGGAGAGGATACGCAGTATTTT.

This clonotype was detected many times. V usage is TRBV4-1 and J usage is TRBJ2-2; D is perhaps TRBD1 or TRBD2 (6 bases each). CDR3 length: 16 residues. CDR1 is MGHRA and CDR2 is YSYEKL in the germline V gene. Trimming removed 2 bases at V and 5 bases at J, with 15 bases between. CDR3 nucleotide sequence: TGCGCCAGCAGCCAACAGCCGACAGGAGGGACCGGGGAGCTGTTTTTT. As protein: CASSQQPTGGTGELFF.

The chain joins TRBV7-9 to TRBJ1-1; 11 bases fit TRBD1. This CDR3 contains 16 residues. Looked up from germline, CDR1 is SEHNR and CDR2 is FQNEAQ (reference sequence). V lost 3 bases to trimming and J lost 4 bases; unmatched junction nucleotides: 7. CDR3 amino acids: CASSFWTGGVGTEAFF. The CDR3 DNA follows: TGTGCCAGCAGCTTTTGGACAGGGGGCGTTGGCACTGAAGCTTTCTTT.

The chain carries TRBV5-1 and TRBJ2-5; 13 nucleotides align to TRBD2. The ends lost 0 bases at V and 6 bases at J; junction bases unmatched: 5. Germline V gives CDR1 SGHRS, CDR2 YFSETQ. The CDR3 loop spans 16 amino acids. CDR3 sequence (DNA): TGCGCCAGCAGCTTGGCCGGAGGGACTAGCGGGAAGACCCAGTACTTC. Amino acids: CASSLAGGTSGKTQYF.

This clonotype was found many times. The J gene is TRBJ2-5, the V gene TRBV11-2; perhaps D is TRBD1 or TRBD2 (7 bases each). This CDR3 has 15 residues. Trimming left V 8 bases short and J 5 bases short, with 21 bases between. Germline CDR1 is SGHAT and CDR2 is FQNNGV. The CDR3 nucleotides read TGTGCCAGCGGCTCAGGGGGGGCCGAGGGGGAGACCCAGTACTTC. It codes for CASGSGGAEGETQYF.

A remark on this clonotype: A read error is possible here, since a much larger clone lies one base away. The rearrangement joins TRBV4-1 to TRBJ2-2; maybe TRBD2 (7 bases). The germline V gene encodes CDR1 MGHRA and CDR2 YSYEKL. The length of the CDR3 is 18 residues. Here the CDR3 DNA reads TGCGCCAGCAGCCAAGATGCGGGGGCGGGGGTCTCCACCGGGGGGCTGTTTTTT. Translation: CASSQDAGAGVSTGGLFF.

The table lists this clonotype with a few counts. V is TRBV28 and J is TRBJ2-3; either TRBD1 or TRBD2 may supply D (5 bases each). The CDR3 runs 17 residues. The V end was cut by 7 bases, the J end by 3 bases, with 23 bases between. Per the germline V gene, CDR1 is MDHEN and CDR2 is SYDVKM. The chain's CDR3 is CASIPFGVLGVTDTQYF. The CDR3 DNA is TGTGCCAGCATCCCCTTTGGGGTGTTGGGGGTAACAGATACGCAGTATTTT. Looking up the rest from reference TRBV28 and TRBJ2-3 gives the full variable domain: DVKVTQSSRYLVKRTGEKVFLECVQDMDHENMFWYRQDPGLGLRLIYFSYDVKMKEKGDIPEGYSVSREKKERFSLILESASTNQTSMYLCASIPFGVLGVTDTQYFGPGTRLTVL.